This T cell receptor (beta chain) was retrieved from a study of memory CD4+ T cells and cytomegalovirus serostatus. Overall study context: Of the healthy Belgian adults, fewer than 10 were CMV seropositive and fewer than 30 seronegative. Study results and limitations: CD4+ memory repertoires contained about 40% of the roughly 150 reported CMV TCRbeta sequences.

Single viable CD3+CD4+CD8-CD45RO+ cells were sorted as the memory CD4+ T cells. Germline V CDR1 and CDR2: MNHEY, SVGAGI. Trimming took 2 bases from V and 7 from J; bases not matched to a gene: 5. The CDR3 has 15 amino acids. A remark on this clone: Its antigen is undetermined.

In the original processing: Out-of-frame sequences were removed, leaving a few million distinct TCRbeta sequences. The data were produced by immunoSEQ multiplex PCR, yet TCRdb's version contains in-frame clones alone and is incomplete. V, J and clone size are those of that table, while D and trimming were read from the DNA. The sample contains 25,000 to 35,000 clones, around 75% of which appear only once. The V call is TRBV6-5, the J call TRBJ1-6, with 7 bases matching TRBD1. The sample taken for sequencing was memory CD4+ T cells from blood. This TCR was recovered from an adult in good health and CMV-seronegative. DNA of the CDR3: TGTGCCAGCAGTTACAGGGGGCATATGAATTCACCCCTCCACTTT. This gives the protein CASSYRGHMNSPLHF.